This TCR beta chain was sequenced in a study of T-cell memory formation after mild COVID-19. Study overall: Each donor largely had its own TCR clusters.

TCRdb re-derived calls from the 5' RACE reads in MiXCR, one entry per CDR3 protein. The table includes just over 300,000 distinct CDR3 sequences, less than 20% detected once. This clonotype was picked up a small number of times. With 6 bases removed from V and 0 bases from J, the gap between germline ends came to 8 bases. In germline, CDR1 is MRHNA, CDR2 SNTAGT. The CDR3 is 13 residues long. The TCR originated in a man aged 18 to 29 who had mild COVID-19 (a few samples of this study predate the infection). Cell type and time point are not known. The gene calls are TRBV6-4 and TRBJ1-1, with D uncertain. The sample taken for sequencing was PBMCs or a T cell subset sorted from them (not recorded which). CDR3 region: CASRPDVNTEAFF. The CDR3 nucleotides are TGTGCCAGCAGGCCAGACGTGAACACTGAAGCTTTCTTT.